This T cell receptor (beta chain) derives from a study of blood T cell repertoires in COVID-19. Overall study: Samples taken during acute and convalescent COVID-19 were collected in the United States, Italy and Spain. Sources were T cells, B-cell-depleted T cells, or PBMCs; the material itself was cDNA or gDNA.

After removal of 4 bases from V and 2 bases from J, the junction contained 10 bases not matched to a gene. The length of the CDR3 is 15 residues. The germline V gene encodes CDR1 SQVTM and CDR2 ANQGSEA. Original methodology: Quantification of nucleated cells was approximated via reference gene primer amplification. The table came from immunoSEQ multiplex PCR; TCRdb's copy has only in-frame clones and leaves some out. V and J calls and clone size follow that table, whereas D and trimming were derived from the DNA. The profile shows approximately 190,000 clones, under 90% of them singletons. This TCR was recovered from a man aged 60 to 69 with acute or convalescent COVID-19. Source material: peripheral blood. The V and J genes are TRBV29-1 and TRBJ2-7, with TRBD1 matching 8 bases. The CDR3 here is CSVAGGESTTYEQYF. The DNA of the CDR3 is TGCAGCGTTGCAGGGGGCGAGTCCACAACCTACGAGCAGTACTTC.